Many counts were recorded for the clone carrying this T cell receptor (beta chain). The antigen remains unidentified. This record comes from a study of molecular identifiers for immune sequencing clone quantification. General study findings and limits: Detecting spiked Jurkat TCR RNA from one cell among some 990,000 naive cells was reportedly possible. In CMV-specific effectors, clones above 20 copies held over 99% of molecules; naive, under 1%.

The germline CDR1 and CDR2 sequences are SQVTM and ANQGSEA. The CDR3 contains 15 residues. V lost 1 base and J lost 6; bases outside the gene matches: 7. A single record per CDR3 protein comes from TCRdb applying MiXCR to the PCR reads. The sample yields about 640,000 distinct CDR3 sequences, about 20% seen once. The TCR sequence derives from a human donor in good health. Some libraries in this study had Jurkat cell RNA spiked in. Sequences were obtained from naive CD8+ T cells from blood, with Jurkat cell RNA spiked in. As to subset: FACS-sorted CD8+CD4-CCR7+CD45RA+ naive T cells. This chain joins TRBV29-1 and TRBJ2-2; 8 bases agree with TRBD1. This chain's CDR3 is CSVEGTGSWSGELFF. The CDR3 DNA follows: TGCAGCGTTGAAGGGACAGGGTCTTGGTCCGGGGAGCTGTTTTTT.